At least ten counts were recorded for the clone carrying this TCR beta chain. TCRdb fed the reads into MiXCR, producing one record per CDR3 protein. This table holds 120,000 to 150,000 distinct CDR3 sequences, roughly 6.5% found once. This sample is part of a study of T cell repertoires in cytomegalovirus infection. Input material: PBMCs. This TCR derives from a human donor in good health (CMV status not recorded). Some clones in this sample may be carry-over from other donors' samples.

The CDR3 loop reads CAISEGTVDNEQFF. The CDR3 region has the DNA TGTGCCATCAGTGAAGGGACAGTGGACAATGAGCAGTTCTTC. This rearrangement joins TRBV10-3 to TRBJ2-1; 7 nucleotides agree with TRBD1. V shed 3 bases and J 5 bases; nucleotides not matched to a gene: 4. Germline CDR1 is ENHRY and CDR2 is SYGVKD. The CDR3 length is 14 residues.